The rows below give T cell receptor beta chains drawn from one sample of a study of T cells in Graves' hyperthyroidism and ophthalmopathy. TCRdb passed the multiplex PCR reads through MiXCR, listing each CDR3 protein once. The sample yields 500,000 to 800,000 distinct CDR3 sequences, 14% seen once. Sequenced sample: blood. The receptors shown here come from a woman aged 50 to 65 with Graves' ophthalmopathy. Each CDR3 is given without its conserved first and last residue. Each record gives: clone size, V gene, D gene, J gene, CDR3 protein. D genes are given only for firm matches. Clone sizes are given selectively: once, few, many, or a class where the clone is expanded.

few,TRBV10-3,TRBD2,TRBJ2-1,AISEWTSGKNNEQF
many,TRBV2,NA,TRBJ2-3,ASSELTSTDTQY
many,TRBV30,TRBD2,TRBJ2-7,AWGLGTSVGQLAYEQY
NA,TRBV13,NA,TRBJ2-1,ASSHSGAAYNEQF
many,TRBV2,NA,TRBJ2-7,ASSVGDFYEQY
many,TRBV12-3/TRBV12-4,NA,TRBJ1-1,ASSLAQNTEAF
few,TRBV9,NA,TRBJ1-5,ASSVAFRAYLNQPQH
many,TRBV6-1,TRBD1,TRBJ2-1,ASSETDRVWNEQF
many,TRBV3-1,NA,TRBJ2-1,ASSPEAADNEQF
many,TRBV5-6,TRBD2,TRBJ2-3,ASSSGTSDSTDTQY
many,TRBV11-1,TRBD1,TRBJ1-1,ASSYMGQLNTEAF
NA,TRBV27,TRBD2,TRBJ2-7,ASSYKTSGRGGYEQY
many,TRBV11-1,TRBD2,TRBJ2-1,ASSLVGTSVNEQF
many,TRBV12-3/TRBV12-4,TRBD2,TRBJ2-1,ASTPGLAGLNEQF
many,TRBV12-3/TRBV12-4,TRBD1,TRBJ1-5,ASSSRQGRNQPQH
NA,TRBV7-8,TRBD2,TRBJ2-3,ASSFASGSKSTDTQY
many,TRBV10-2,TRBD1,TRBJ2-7,ASSDPGQGYEQY
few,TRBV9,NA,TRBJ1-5,ASSPGHRNQPQH
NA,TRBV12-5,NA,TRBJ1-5,ASGLEGAKNQPQH
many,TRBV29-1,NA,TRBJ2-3,SVVRLQADTQY
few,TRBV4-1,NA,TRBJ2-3,ASSQPRGLPDTQY
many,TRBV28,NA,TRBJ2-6,ASSAGSLSSGANVLT
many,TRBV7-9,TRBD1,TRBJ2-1,ASSSGVGTGDNEQF
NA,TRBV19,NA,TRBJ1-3,ASGGTRSGNTIY
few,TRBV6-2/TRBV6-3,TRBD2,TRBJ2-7,ASSYLSGRYYEQY
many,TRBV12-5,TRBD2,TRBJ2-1,ASGLVGTSGYNEQF
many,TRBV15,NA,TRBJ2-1,ATSRDLPTGNNEQF
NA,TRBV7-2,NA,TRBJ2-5,ASSLVGRLQETQY
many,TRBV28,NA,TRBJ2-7,ASNQYKGYEQY
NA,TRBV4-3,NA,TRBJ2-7,ASSQDLLGLPSYEQY
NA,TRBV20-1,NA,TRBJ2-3,SASLSERPGDTQY
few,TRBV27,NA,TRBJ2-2,ASSFQGRFGELF
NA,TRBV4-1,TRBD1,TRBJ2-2,ASKYQGAITGELF
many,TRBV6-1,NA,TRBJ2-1,ASSELWAAYNEQF
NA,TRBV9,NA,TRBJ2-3,ASSGSGSYADTQY
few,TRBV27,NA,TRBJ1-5,ASSPLGDLPDQPQH
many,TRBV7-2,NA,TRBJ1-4,ASSLDLSTNEKLF
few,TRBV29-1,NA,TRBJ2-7,SARDGGSYEQY
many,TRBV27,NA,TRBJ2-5,ASSLGTTFQETQY
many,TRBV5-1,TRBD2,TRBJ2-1,ASSLASGSANEQF
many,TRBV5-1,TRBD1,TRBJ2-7,ASSEQGTSYEQY
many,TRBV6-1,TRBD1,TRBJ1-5,ASRPARGQGQPQH
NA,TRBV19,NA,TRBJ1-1,ASSRPPERSEAF
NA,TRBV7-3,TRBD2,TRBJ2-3,ASSLRASGSADTQY
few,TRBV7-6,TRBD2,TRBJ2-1,ASSLGLVAGVSYNEQF
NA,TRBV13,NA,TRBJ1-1,ASSPVQGMNTEAF
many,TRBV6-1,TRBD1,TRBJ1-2,ASSPSGGTRTGYT
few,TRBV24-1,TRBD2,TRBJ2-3,ATSDFTGLAGVTDTQY
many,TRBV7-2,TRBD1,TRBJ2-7,ASSLALRGTGLSREQY
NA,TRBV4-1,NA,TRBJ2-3,ASSHPRGDTQY
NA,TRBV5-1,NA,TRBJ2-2,ASRAGLVNTGELF
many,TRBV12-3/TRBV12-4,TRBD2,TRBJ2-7,ASSSSLGTSGLRYEQY
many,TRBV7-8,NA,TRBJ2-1,ASSSMGAYNEQF
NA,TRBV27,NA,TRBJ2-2,ASSLKETGELF
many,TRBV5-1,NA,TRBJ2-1,ASSSSGQGYNEQF
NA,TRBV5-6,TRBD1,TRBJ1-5,ASSLNRGQGNQPQH
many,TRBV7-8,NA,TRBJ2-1,ASSPWTSSYNEQF
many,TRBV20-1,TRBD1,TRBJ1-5,SAGTGVAQPQH
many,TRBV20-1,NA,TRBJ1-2,SAKLRAGYT